Each of the 8 T cell receptor beta chains below was sequenced from the same sample in a study of cytomegalovirus exposure and HLA in healthy donors. In the PCR, 60 Vbeta and 13 Jbeta primers were used. The protocol was immunoSEQ multiplex PCR, while the TCRdb copy is restricted to in-frame clones and leaves out a portion. The data hold 95,000 to 100,000 clones, with 65% to 85% observed a single time. The material sequenced was PBMCs. These receptors were collected from a man aged 45-60 years in good health and CMV-seronegative.

The V call is TRBV11-3, the J call TRBJ2-1; TRBD2 agrees at 9 bases. From germline, CDR1 is SGHNT and CDR2 YENEEA. With 1 base clipped from V and 7 bases from J, the junction kept 5 bases outside the gene matches. The CDR3 length is 15 residues. As DNA, the CDR3 is TGTGCCAGCAGCTTAGTAGCGGGAGTCGGAAATGAGCAGTTCTTC. Its translation: CASSLVAGVGNEQFF.

The J gene is TRBJ2-7, the V gene TRBV28; D uncertain. The CDR3 extends over 11 amino acids. Trimming pared 10 bases from V and 6 bases from J, leaving 13 bases between. CDR1 and CDR2 (germline): MDHEN, SYDVKM. CDR3 bases: TGTGCCACCCTGGGCCTTTCCGAGCAGTACTTC. Translated: CATLGLSEQYF.

The chain employs TRBV7-9 and TRBJ2-6; D gene unclear. Germline CDR1 SEHNR, CDR2 FQNEAQ (reference sequence). This CDR3 region has 13 residues. With 6 bases removed from V and 3 bases from J, the gap between germline ends came to 6 bases. CDR3 protein: CASSPYGANVLTF. CDR3 DNA sequence: TGTGCCAGCAGTCCCTATGGGGCCAACGTCCTGACTTTC. The variable domain in full, completed from reference TRBV7-9 and TRBJ2-6, reads DTGVSQNPRHKITKRGQNVTFRCDPISEHNRLYWYRQTLGQGPEFLTYFQNEAQLEKSRLLSDRFSAERPKGSFSTLEIQRTEQGDSAMYLCASSPYGANVLTFGAGSRLTVL.

V is TRBV10-3 and J is TRBJ2-2, with TRBD2 identical over 9 bases. Unmatched junction bases numbered 18, after V lost 10 bases and J lost 0 bases. The CDR3 contains 19 residues. Germline values: CDR1 ENHRY, CDR2 SYGVKD. The CDR3 protein is CATRGRLAGDYANTGELFF. The CDR3 DNA reads as TGTGCCACCAGGGGGAGGTTAGCGGGAGACTACGCGAACACCGGGGAGCTGTTTTTT.

The chain has TRBV5-1 and TRBJ2-1, with 7 bases identical to TRBD2. Trimming at V came to 0 bases and at J to 2 bases, leaving 11 bases not matched to a gene. Germline-derived CDR1 and CDR2 are SGHRS and YFSETQ. CDR3 size: 18 residues. The CDR3 reads CASSLGLASGVAYNEQFF. The CDR3 nucleotides are TGCGCCAGCAGCTTGGGACTAGCAAGTGGTGTCGCCTACAATGAGCAGTTCTTC.

V gene TRBV4-1 combines with J gene TRBJ2-7, with D tentatively TRBD2 (6 bases). Trimming cost V 4 bases and J 4 bases, with 14 bases left between them. This CDR3 region has 14 residues. The V gene's germline CDR1 is MGHRA and CDR2 YSYEKL. In nucleotides, the CDR3 is TGCGCCAGCAGCCCGGGCCCCGGAGGGTACGAGCAGTACTTC. Residues: CASSPGPGGYEQYF.

The gene calls are TRBV7-3 and TRBJ1-1; D remains ambiguous. V was clipped by 8 bases and J by 4 bases, with 14 bases between them. CDR1 is SGHTA, CDR2 FQGTGA, per germline. The CDR3 has 13 amino acids. The CDR3 DNA reads as TGTGCCAGCCGGGAACGACGGGGCACTGAAGCTTTCTTT. Residues: CASRERRGTEAFF.

For the CDR3, the DNA is TGTGCCAGCAGCTTGGAAAGCGCCCCATACAATGAGCAGTTCTTC. It translates to CASSLESAPYNEQFF. The chain recombines TRBV5-4 with TRBJ2-1; D remains ambiguous. V was clipped by 0 bases and J by 4 bases, with 11 bases between them. Germline V gene data show CDR1 as SGHNT and CDR2 as YYREEE (reference sequence). This CDR3 comprises 15 residues.